The present TCR beta chain was sequenced within a study of cytomegalovirus exposure and HLA in healthy donors. Findings and caveats of the study: Cytomegalovirus-associated TCR beta chains were listed, numbering roughly 150. The likely explanation for a cluster of highly shared sequence variants was sequencing artifact. Cytomegalovirus status was reportedly diagnosed by the classifier with high sensitivity and specificity. Analysis was carried out at a later point, and it linked a missense DCLRE1C variant to TCR beta V- and J-gene trimming.

This clone was seen just once. Its antigen remains unidentified. The CDR3 extends over 18 amino acids. Trimming cost V 4 bases and J 0 bases; bases outside gene matches: 10. In germline, CDR1 is LNHNV, CDR2 YYDKDF (reference sequence). This PCR relied on a set of 60 Vbeta primers and 13 Jbeta primers. Profiling relied on immunoSEQ multiplex PCR, and the TCRdb table lists in-frame clones only, not all of them. The sample shows some 250,000 clones, roughly 80% of them seen only once. This TCR was recovered from a woman aged 40 to 50 in good health and CMV-seropositive. Sequences were obtained from PBMCs. The chain employs TRBV15 and TRBJ2-3; 10 nucleotides agree with TRBD2. The CDR3 spells CATSTRTSGFSSTDTQYF. The DNA for the CDR3 is TGTGCCACCAGCACCCGGACTAGCGGTTTCTCTAGCACAGATACGCAGTATTTT.